Listed below are T cell receptor beta chains from one sample, sequenced in a study of breast tumors, draining lymph nodes, adjacent tissues. From the multiplex PCR reads, TCRdb called clonotypes with MiXCR, one entry per CDR3 protein. Of fewer than 200,000 distinct CDR3 sequences listed, 30% to 35% are singletons. Sequenced material: axillary lymph node tissue. Source of these receptors: a female donor with breast cancer. Some clones in this sample may be carry-over from other donors' samples. CDR3s include the opening cysteine and the closing phenylalanine or tryptophan. Each record gives: V gene, J gene, clone size, D gene, CDR3 DNA, CDR3 protein. The D gene is left open where the match is weak. Clone size, where shown, is once, few, many, or a class for clones that have expanded.

TRBV20-1	TRBJ1-6	NA	TRBD1	TGCAGTGCTCGGACAGGGGTCTCCTATAGTTCACCCCTCCACTTT	CSARTGVSYSSPLHF
TRBV7-9	TRBJ2-7	NA	TRBD1	TGTGCCAGCGGCACCCCCCCTTTTGGACAGGGTTCGTACGAGCAGTACTTC	CASGTPPFGQGSYEQYF
TRBV6-5	TRBJ2-6	NA	NA	TGTGCCAGCAGTCACTCCGGCGGCGAGCTCTCTGGGGCCAACGTCCTGACTTTC	CASSHSGGELSGANVLTF
TRBV20-1	TRBJ2-4	NA	TRBD2	TGCAGTGCCAAAGGGGCGGGGGGGCGAACGGACATTCAGTACTTC	CSAKGAGGRTDIQYF
TRBV5-1	TRBJ2-3	once	TRBD1	TGCGCCAGCAGCTCCGCGGGGACAGGTACGCAGTGTTTT	CASSSAGTGTQCF
TRBV2	TRBJ2-2	NA	TRBD2	TGTGCCAGCAGTGAATTTCTAGCGGGAGTGGCCGGGGAGCTGTTTTTT	CASSEFLAGVAGELFF
TRBV20-1	TRBJ1-4	many	NA	TGCAGTGCTAGTGATGGGGGGGGTACGACTAATGAAAAACTGTTTTTT	CSASDGGGTTNEKLFF
TRBV6-5	TRBJ1-1	few	NA	TGTGCCAGCAGTTACTCTCTCAACACTGAAGCTTTCTTT	CASSYSLNTEAFF
TRBV7-3	TRBJ2-1	many	TRBD2	TGTGCCAGCAGCTTCGAGTTAGCGGGAGGATACAATGAGCAGTTCTTC	CASSFELAGGYNEQFF
TRBV20-1	TRBJ2-7	NA	TRBD2	TGCAGTGCCTACCTCAGCGGGAGGCCTAGGACGCCCGAGCAGTACTTC	CSAYLSGRPRTPEQYF
TRBV24-1	TRBJ2-7	many	NA	TGTGCCACCAGTGATTTGGATAGGCCAGGGTGGATCGACGAGCAGTACTTC	CATSDLDRPGWIDEQYF
TRBV18	TRBJ2-1	few	TRBD2	TGTGCCAGCTCACCTACAACCACTAGCGAGAGCTCCTACAATGAGCAGTTCTTC	CASSPTTTSESSYNEQFF
TRBV6-5	TRBJ1-2	many	NA	TGTGCCAGCAGTTACGCGGGGTTTCGGATAGGCTACACCTTC	CASSYAGFRIGYTF
TRBV13	TRBJ1-2	many	NA	TGTGCCAGCAGCTTAGGCCAGAGCTCTTACTATGGCTACACCTTC	CASSLGQSSYYGYTF
TRBV18	TRBJ2-2	NA	NA	TGTGCCAGCTCACCGCAGGGGTTGAACACCGGGGAGCTGTTTTTT	CASSPQGLNTGELFF
TRBV7-6	TRBJ1-3	NA	NA	TGTGCCAGCAGCGGTTCAAAGAGGGAGGGAGGAAACACCATATATTTT	CASSGSKREGGNTIYF
TRBV11-1	TRBJ2-2	few	NA	TGTGCCAGCAGCTCCCTGGACGGGAACACCGGGGAGCTGTTTTTT	CASSSLDGNTGELFF
TRBV7-3	TRBJ2-1	NA	NA	TGTGCCTGGACCCCGGACAGTAAGAGGTTGGCCTACAATGGGCAGTTCTTC	CAWTPDSKRLAYNGQFF
TRBV15	TRBJ2-7	many	NA	TGTGCCACCAGCAGAGATCGGCAGCCCCTCCAGGGATACTACGAGCAGTACTTC	CATSRDRQPLQGYYEQYF
TRBV6-1	TRBJ1-4	NA	TRBD1	TGTGCCAGCAGTGAAACAGGGGGCTTTCTTAATGAAAAACTGTTTTTT	CASSETGGFLNEKLFF
TRBV10-2	TRBJ2-1	many	TRBD2	TGCGCCAGCAGTGAGAGCGGGAGGGCCGCTGAGCAGTTCTTC	CASSESGRAAEQFF
TRBV7-9	TRBJ2-1	many	TRBD1	TGTGCCAGCAACTCCGGGACAGGGAATGAGCAGTTCTTC	CASNSGTGNEQFF
TRBV7-2	TRBJ2-7	medium-sized	NA	TGTGCCAGCAGCCAGAGACAGGGACTGTACGGTGAGCAGTACTTC	CASSQRQGLYGEQYF
TRBV2	TRBJ2-3	many	NA	TGTGCCAGCAGTGACAGAGATACGCAGTATTTT	CASSDRDTQYF
TRBV29-1	TRBJ2-3	NA	TRBD1	TGCAGCGTTCACACAACAGGGGGTAGAGGAGATACGCAGTATTTT	CSVHTTGGRGDTQYF
TRBV7-9	TRBJ2-1	many	NA	TGTGCCAGCAGCTTAGATTTTGACAATGAGCAGTTCTTC	CASSLDFDNEQFF
TRBV7-6	TRBJ2-7	many	TRBD1	TGTGCCAGCAGCCCCGAGTTGATCGGGACAGGGACGTACGAGCAGTACTTC	CASSPELIGTGTYEQYF
TRBV12-3/TRBV12-4	TRBJ2-2	many	TRBD1	TGTGCCAGCAGAAGACAGGGGGCGGTCACCGGGGAGCTGTTTTTT	CASRRQGAVTGELFF
TRBV5-5	TRBJ1-6	many	NA	TGTGCCAGCAGCTTATTATCAGGGTCGGCTTCACCCCTCCACTTT	CASSLLSGSASPLHF
TRBV2	TRBJ2-7	many	NA	TGTGCCAGCAGTGAAAAGTTATATAGCTCCTACGAGCAGTACTTC	CASSEKLYSSYEQYF
TRBV7-7	TRBJ1-1	NA	NA	TGTGCTAGCGGGGGATGGGGGGGGAACACTGAAGCTTTCTTT	CASGGWGGNTEAFF
TRBV9	TRBJ2-7	many	NA	TGTGCCAGCAGCTATGGGCAGGACTACGAGCAGTACTTC	CASSYGQDYEQYF
TRBV7-3	TRBJ2-2	many	NA	TGTGCCAGCAGCCGAGAGAACACCGGGGAGCTGTTTTTT	CASSRENTGELFF
TRBV11-2	TRBJ2-7	many	NA	TGTGCCAGCAGCTTAGCGGGGGCATCCTACGAGCAGTACTTC	CASSLAGASYEQYF
TRBV29-1	TRBJ1-1	NA	NA	TGCAGCGTTGGATCGACCCCCACTGAAGCTTTCTTT	CSVGSTPTEAFF
TRBV14	TRBJ1-2	many	NA	TGTGCCAGCAGCCTAAGTCCAGGTGGAGATGGAAATGGCTACACCTTC	CASSLSPGGDGNGYTF
TRBV20-1	TRBJ2-6	many	NA	TGCAGTGCTAGAGATAGGGCATCTGGGGCCAACGTCCTGACTTTC	CSARDRASGANVLTF
TRBV5-8	TRBJ2-2	many	NA	TGTGCCAGCGGGCGAGGGACCGGGGAGCTGTTTTTT	CASGRGTGELFF
TRBV2	TRBJ2-2	NA	NA	TGTGCCAGCAAGAAGGATGGAGGGGAGCTGTTTTTT	CASKKDGGELFF
TRBV7-9	TRBJ2-7	many	NA	TGTGCCAGCAGCTCATCCAGGGGGAGGGACGAGCAGTACTTC	CASSSSRGRDEQYF
TRBV20-1	TRBJ2-7	many	TRBD2	TGCAGTGCTAGAGATCGACAGCGGGAGCTCCGAAGCGAGCAGTACTTC	CSARDRQRELRSEQYF
TRBV10-3	TRBJ2-3	many	TRBD2	TGTGCCACCCGGACTAGCGGGGGGGTAAGCACAGATACGCAGTATTTT	CATRTSGGVSTDTQYF
TRBV19	TRBJ1-5	many	NA	TGTGCCAGTAGTGCGACCGAGACAGGAAACTATAGCAATCAGCCCCAGCATTTT	CASSATETGNYSNQPQHF
TRBV7-9	TRBJ1-1	NA	NA	TGTGCCAGCAGCCTAAGCCCCACCACGACGTTGAACACTGAAGCTTTCTTT	CASSLSPTTTLNTEAFF
TRBV29-1	TRBJ1-2	NA	NA	TGCAGCAGCCAAGAGATAGGAAGGGTCGATGGCTACACCTTC	CSSQEIGRVDGYTF
TRBV20-1	TRBJ2-7	many	NA	TGCAGTGCTAGAGGAAACCTGGGGGAATCCTACGAGCAGTACTTC	CSARGNLGESYEQYF
TRBV19	TRBJ2-2	NA	NA	TGTGCCAGTAGTCCCGTGATTTCGAACGCCGGGGAGCCGTTTTTT	CASSPVISNAGEPFF
TRBV27	TRBJ2-7	many	TRBD1	TGTGCCAGCAGGACAGGGGTGATCGACGAGCAGTACTTC	CASRTGVIDEQYF
TRBV6-2/TRBV6-3	TRBJ2-1	NA	NA	TGTGCCAGCAGTCCCACCTCGGGGGGCCGTGAGCAGTTCTTC	CASSPTSGGREQFF
TRBV25-1	TRBJ2-1	many	NA	TGTGCCAGCGAGGGAGAACTTAGCTCCTACAATGAGCAGTTCTTC	CASEGELSSYNEQFF
TRBV7-3	TRBJ2-1	many	NA	TGTGCCAGCAGCTTAATTGGAGGTCGAGATGAGCAGTTCTTC	CASSLIGGRDEQFF
TRBV9	TRBJ1-2	many	NA	TGTGCCAGCAGCAGGGGGGACTATAACTATGGCTACACCTTC	CASSRGDYNYGYTF
TRBV7-2	TRBJ2-1	NA	TRBD2	TGTGCCAGCAGCGGGACTAGCGGGAGTGGGTATGAGCAGTTCTTC	CASSGTSGSGYEQFF
TRBV7-7	TRBJ2-7	many	NA	TGTGCTAGCAGCCCGGGACGGACCGTTACCCCCTACGAGCAGTACTTC	CASSPGRTVTPYEQYF
TRBV5-4	TRBJ1-5	many	NA	TGTGCCAGCAGCTTGGCAGGGGCCGGTCAGCCCCAGCATTTT	CASSLAGAGQPQHF